This T cell receptor beta chain was documented in a study of breast tumors, draining lymph nodes, adjacent tissues (dated by TCRdb to 2015 to 2016). Context from the whole study: In breast cancer patients, the study compared the TCR beta repertoires of tumor, adjacent nontumor tissue and axillary lymph nodes. In human breast cancer, the study set out to assess how tumor, surrounding tissue and draining lymph node repertoires relate to one another and whether T cells might be exchanged between them.

Lymph node samples were obtained from the axillary draining lymph nodes of breast cancer patients. What the work shows at the level of the full study, not this receptor alone: Tumor and nontumor tissue repertoires were found to be significantly more similar in luminal-like than in basal-like breast cancer. The conclusion that tumor T cells originate in lymph nodes was framed as consistent with a hypothesis rather than directly demonstrated. The data were considered consistent with most tumor T cells being derived from the lymph node and subsequently expanding within tumor tissue. T-cell repertoire diversity in tumors was found to be lower than in lymph nodes but higher than in nontumor tissue, and preferential V and J gene usage was observed.

This sample was sequenced with an Illumina HiSeq 2000. Multiplex PCR amplification was used to generate the TCR beta chain libraries. The amplified TCR beta chain products were analyzed by high-throughput sequencing. TCRdb handled the public reads itself, with Q25 trimming in fastp and clone calling in MiXCR, and kept productive beta chains. A single entry per CDR3 protein holds the most common genes and DNA from its merged rows. The sample includes 140,000 or so distinct CDR3 sequences, with over 25% observed a single time. The top ten clonotypes cover about 2.5% of the sample. This clonotype appeared many times. What antigen it recognizes has not been identified. Base quality data are lacking; no much larger clone is found one base away. This receptor was identified in a female donor with breast cancer. Some clones in this sample may be carry-over from other donors' samples. Sequencing used axillary lymph node tissue.

The CDR3 protein sequence reads: CASSGVSSSYNEQFF. The DNA sequence is as follows: TGTGCCAGCAGCGGGGTGTCAAGCTCCTACAATGAGCAGTTCTTC. Rearrangement joined TRBV7-3 to TRBJ2-1, with no confidently assigned D gene. Via the germline V gene, CDR1 is SGHTA and CDR2 FQGTGA. CDR3 length: 15 amino acids, cysteine to phenylalanine. Just the 45-base CDR3 DNA is kept, in frame starting at base 1. The V end loses 5 bases and the J end loses 0 bases, and a stretch of 11 bases separates them.